This TCR beta chain came from a study of blood T cells in healthy people across ages. Study-level points and caveats: Since the PBMCs were unsorted, naive and antigen-experienced cells could not be conclusively compared.

Together with a sample-barcoded 5' primer, a J-beta primer mix was included in a second PCR lasting about 7 to 11 cycles. TCRdb processed the 5' RACE reads anew with MiXCR; each CDR3 protein has one entry. The sample shows approximately 600,000 distinct CDR3 sequences, 58% of them seen only once. The CDR3 is made up of 14 amino acids. V was pared by 6 bases and J by 4 bases, with 4 bases of the junction left unmatched. Comment on this clonotype: Its cognate antigen is unknown.

Extraction yielded at least 6 micrograms of total RNA per sample. Specimen: blood. V usage is TRBV12-3 or TRBV12-4 and J usage is TRBJ1-4; 8 bases align to TRBD1. The TCR originated in a man aged 55 to 70 in good health. The CDR3 DNA follows: TGTGCCAGCAGCCCCAGGGGGCGTAATGAAAAACTGTTTTTT. It codes for CASSPRGRNEKLFF.